These T cell receptor beta chains were read from a single sample in a study of CD8 T cells in Susac syndrome. TCRdb fed the immunoSEQ multiplex PCR reads into MiXCR, producing one record per CDR3 protein. The sample lists about 75,000 distinct CDR3 sequences, approximately 93% occurring once. Sequences were obtained from CD8+ T cells from PBMCs. All receptors come from a human donor with Susac syndrome. CDR3s include the opening cysteine and the closing phenylalanine or tryptophan. D genes are given only for firm matches. Size values are once, few and many counts, or a class for expanded clones, and some rows have none.

clone_size: .
j_call: TRBJ1-5
v_call: TRBV4-1
d_call: .
cdr3_aa: CASSQEYGNRANQPQHF
cdr3_nt: TGCGCCAGCAGCCAAGAGTACGGAAACAGGGCAAATCAGCCCCAGCATTTT

clone_size: .
j_call: TRBJ2-7
v_call: TRBV7-9
d_call: .
cdr3_aa: CASSLIGSSYEQYF
cdr3_nt: TGTGCCAGCAGCTTAATAGGGAGCTCCTACGAGCAGTACTTC

clone_size: .
j_call: TRBJ2-7
v_call: TRBV4-3
d_call: .
cdr3_aa: CASSQDFDSSYEQYF
cdr3_nt: TGCGCCAGCAGCCAAGATTTCGACAGCTCCTACGAGCAGTACTTC

clone_size: .
j_call: TRBJ2-7
v_call: TRBV5-1
d_call: TRBD1
cdr3_aa: CASSLTGDLYEQYF
cdr3_nt: TGCGCCAGCAGCTTAACAGGGGATCTCTACGAGCAGTACTTC

clone_size: once
j_call: TRBJ2-1
v_call: TRBV3-1
d_call: TRBD1
cdr3_aa: CASSHRRRTGGYNEQFF
cdr3_nt: TGTGCCAGCAGCCATCGCCGTCGGACAGGAGGTTACAATGAGCAGTTCTTC

clone_size: .
j_call: TRBJ2-3
v_call: TRBV9
d_call: .
cdr3_aa: CASSAITDTQYF
cdr3_nt: TGTGCCAGCAGCGCGATCACAGATACGCAGTATTTT

clone_size: .
j_call: TRBJ2-3
v_call: TRBV25-1
d_call: .
cdr3_aa: CASGQRLDTQYF
cdr3_nt: TGTGCCAGTGGGCAGCGTCTAGATACGCAGTATTTT

clone_size: .
j_call: TRBJ1-1
v_call: TRBV7-9
d_call: .
cdr3_aa: CASSLNRATEAFF
cdr3_nt: TGTGCCAGCAGCTTAAACCGAGCGACTGAAGCTTTCTTT

clone_size: .
j_call: TRBJ1-2
v_call: TRBV12-3/TRBV12-4
d_call: .
cdr3_aa: CASSFLGEKGYTF
cdr3_nt: TGTGCCAGCAGTTTCTTAGGGGAGAAGGGCTACACCTTC

clone_size: .
j_call: TRBJ2-7
v_call: TRBV5-4
d_call: .
cdr3_aa: CATQDSDYEQYF
cdr3_nt: TGTGCCACCCAGGACAGCGACTACGAGCAGTACTTC

clone_size: .
j_call: TRBJ1-1
v_call: TRBV9
d_call: .
cdr3_aa: CASSVEGGGTEVFF
cdr3_nt: TGTGCCAGCAGCGTAGAAGGCGGGGGCACTGAAGTTTTCTTT

clone_size: .
j_call: TRBJ1-2
v_call: TRBV11-2
d_call: TRBD1
cdr3_aa: CASSSVQGTYGYTF
cdr3_nt: TGTGCCAGCAGCTCCGTACAGGGGACGTATGGCTACACCTTC

clone_size: .
j_call: TRBJ1-6
v_call: TRBV12-3/TRBV12-4
d_call: TRBD1
cdr3_aa: CASAWTGDNSPLHF
cdr3_nt: TGTGCCAGCGCGTGGACAGGGGATAATTCACCCCTCCACTTT

clone_size: .
j_call: TRBJ2-1
v_call: TRBV6-2/TRBV6-3
d_call: .
cdr3_aa: CASSYSEGGMAFF
cdr3_nt: TGTGCCAGCAGTTACTCGGAAGGGGGGATGGCGTTCTTC

clone_size: .
j_call: TRBJ2-3
v_call: TRBV20-1
d_call: TRBD2
cdr3_aa: CSAPGTSVFPDTQYF
cdr3_nt: TGCAGTGCTCCCGGGACTAGCGTATTCCCAGATACGCAGTATTTT

clone_size: .
j_call: TRBJ1-5
v_call: TRBV5-6
d_call: .
cdr3_aa: CASSLGTNQPQHF
cdr3_nt: TGTGCCAGCAGTCTGGGGACCAATCAGCCCCAGCATTTT

clone_size: .
j_call: TRBJ2-2
v_call: TRBV12-3/TRBV12-4
d_call: .
cdr3_aa: CASSATNTGELFF
cdr3_nt: TGTGCCAGCAGTGCGACGAACACCGGGGAGCTGTTTTTT

clone_size: .
j_call: TRBJ2-1
v_call: TRBV24-1
d_call: TRBD2
cdr3_aa: CATSESSGGEKQFF
cdr3_nt: TGTGCCACCAGTGAGTCTAGCGGGGGAGAGAAGCAGTTCTTC

clone_size: .
j_call: TRBJ2-5
v_call: TRBV20-1
d_call: .
cdr3_aa: CSASGRTQETQYF
cdr3_nt: TGCAGTGCTAGTGGGAGGACCCAAGAGACCCAGTACTTC

clone_size: .
j_call: TRBJ2-1
v_call: TRBV3-1
d_call: .
cdr3_aa: CASSHDTTSYNEQFF
cdr3_nt: TGTGCCAGCAGCCATGATACGACGTCCTACAATGAGCAGTTCTTC

clone_size: .
j_call: TRBJ1-2
v_call: TRBV3-1
d_call: .
cdr3_aa: CASSQGEGGYGYTF
cdr3_nt: TGTGCCAGCAGCCAAGGAGAGGGGGGCTATGGCTACACCTTC

clone_size: few
j_call: TRBJ1-6
v_call: TRBV7-9
d_call: .
cdr3_aa: CASSLGGIPYNSPLHF
cdr3_nt: TGTGCCAGCAGCCTTGGGGGAATTCCCTATAATTCACCCCTCCACTTT

clone_size: .
j_call: TRBJ2-3
v_call: TRBV6-2/TRBV6-3
d_call: .
cdr3_aa: CASSYGGERDTQYF
cdr3_nt: TGTGCCAGCAGTTACGGCGGGGAGAGAGATACGCAGTATTTT

clone_size: once
j_call: TRBJ2-6
v_call: TRBV9
d_call: .
cdr3_aa: CASSGTGANVLTF
cdr3_nt: TGTGCCAGCAGCGGAACTGGGGCCAACGTCCTGACTTTC

clone_size: .
j_call: TRBJ2-3
v_call: TRBV12-3/TRBV12-4
d_call: .
cdr3_aa: CASSPHRADTQYF
cdr3_nt: TGTGCCAGCAGTCCCCACAGGGCAGATACGCAGTATTTT

clone_size: .
j_call: TRBJ2-1
v_call: TRBV27
d_call: .
cdr3_aa: CASSSWPNEQFF
cdr3_nt: TGTGCCAGCAGTTCGTGGCCTAATGAGCAGTTCTTC

clone_size: .
j_call: TRBJ2-5
v_call: TRBV7-9
d_call: .
cdr3_aa: CASSLVAPLETQYF
cdr3_nt: TGTGCCAGCAGCTTAGTAGCTCCGCTAGAGACCCAGTACTTC

clone_size: .
j_call: TRBJ2-1
v_call: TRBV27
d_call: TRBD2
cdr3_aa: CASSTLTSGGGNEQFF
cdr3_nt: TGTGCCAGCAGCACCCTTACTAGCGGGGGAGGGAATGAGCAGTTCTTC

clone_size: .
j_call: TRBJ2-7
v_call: TRBV7-8
d_call: .
cdr3_aa: CASSPTGLSTYEQYF
cdr3_nt: TGTGCCAGCAGCCCCACCGGGCTCTCAACCTACGAGCAGTACTTC

clone_size: .
j_call: TRBJ2-7
v_call: TRBV6-2/TRBV6-3
d_call: .
cdr3_aa: CASSYSPAREQYF
cdr3_nt: TGTGCCAGCAGTTATTCCCCGGCACGTGAGCAGTACTTC

clone_size: .
j_call: TRBJ1-2
v_call: TRBV7-6
d_call: .
cdr3_aa: CASSAFQGPNYGYTF
cdr3_nt: TGTGCCAGCAGCGCGTTTCAGGGTCCCAACTATGGCTACACCTTC

clone_size: .
j_call: TRBJ2-7
v_call: TRBV4-1
d_call: .
cdr3_aa: CASSQVGLGTYEQYF
cdr3_nt: TGCGCCAGCAGCCAAGTCGGGCTGGGAACCTACGAGCAGTACTTC

clone_size: .
j_call: TRBJ1-2
v_call: TRBV30
d_call: .
cdr3_aa: CACLDGYTF
cdr3_nt: TGTGCCTGCCTTGATGGCTACACCTTC

clone_size: .
j_call: TRBJ2-7
v_call: TRBV2
d_call: .
cdr3_aa: CASTDHYEQYF
cdr3_nt: TGTGCCAGCACCGATCACTACGAGCAGTACTTC

clone_size: .
j_call: TRBJ2-5
v_call: TRBV13
d_call: TRBD2
cdr3_aa: CASSARLAGGQKTQYF
cdr3_nt: TGTGCCAGCAGCGCCCGACTAGCGGGGGGCCAGAAGACCCAGTACTTC

clone_size: .
j_call: TRBJ2-7
v_call: TRBV19
d_call: .
cdr3_aa: CASSTIKGGPRYEQYF
cdr3_nt: TGTGCCAGTAGTACCATTAAGGGGGGCCCCCGCTACGAGCAGTACTTC

clone_size: .
j_call: TRBJ2-5
v_call: TRBV7-9
d_call: TRBD1
cdr3_aa: CASSFRGQGSETQYF
cdr3_nt: TGTGCCAGCAGCTTCAGGGGGCAGGGGAGCGAGACCCAGTACTTC

clone_size: .
j_call: TRBJ1-1
v_call: TRBV11-2
d_call: .
cdr3_aa: CASSLVGSAFF
cdr3_nt: TGTGCCAGCAGCTTAGTAGGTTCAGCTTTCTTT

clone_size: .
j_call: TRBJ1-1
v_call: TRBV9
d_call: .
cdr3_aa: CASKGEGGATEAFF
cdr3_nt: TGTGCCAGCAAAGGGGAGGGGGGAGCCACTGAAGCTTTCTTT

clone_size: .
j_call: TRBJ2-7
v_call: TRBV5-6
d_call: TRBD1
cdr3_aa: CASSAPGQGVWEQYF
cdr3_nt: TGTGCCAGCAGCGCTCCGGGACAGGGGGTGTGGGAGCAGTACTTC

clone_size: once
j_call: TRBJ2-1
v_call: TRBV29-1
d_call: .
cdr3_aa: CSVGSRQAVNEQFF
cdr3_nt: TGCAGCGTTGGGTCACGACAGGCGGTCAATGAGCAGTTCTTC

clone_size: .
j_call: TRBJ2-7
v_call: TRBV20-1
d_call: .
cdr3_aa: CSARDFRGEQYF
cdr3_nt: TGCAGTGCTAGAGATTTCAGGGGCGAGCAGTACTTC

clone_size: .
j_call: TRBJ2-3
v_call: TRBV20-1
d_call: TRBD2
cdr3_aa: CSARVGLAGVLTDTQYF
cdr3_nt: TGCAGTGCTAGAGTTGGGCTAGCGGGGGTCCTCACAGATACGCAGTATTTT

clone_size: .
j_call: TRBJ2-7
v_call: TRBV3-1
d_call: .
cdr3_aa: CASSQVGRGFDEQYF
cdr3_nt: TGTGCCAGCAGCCAAGTCGGCAGGGGTTTTGACGAGCAGTACTTC

clone_size: .
j_call: TRBJ1-1
v_call: TRBV6-2/TRBV6-3
d_call: .
cdr3_aa: CASSPPQQYTEAFF
cdr3_nt: TGTGCCAGCAGCCCGCCTCAGCAGTACACTGAAGCTTTCTTT

clone_size: .
j_call: TRBJ2-1
v_call: TRBV12-3/TRBV12-4
d_call: .
cdr3_aa: CASSSRGAPSYNEQFF
cdr3_nt: TGTGCCAGCAGCTCCCGGGGGGCCCCCTCCTACAATGAGCAGTTCTTC

clone_size: .
j_call: TRBJ2-5
v_call: TRBV28
d_call: .
cdr3_aa: CASSPLGWETQYF
cdr3_nt: TGTGCCAGCAGTCCTTTGGGGTGGGAGACCCAGTACTTC

clone_size: .
j_call: TRBJ2-7
v_call: TRBV7-9
d_call: .
cdr3_aa: CASSSPRRGSQEQYF
cdr3_nt: TGTGCCAGCAGCTCTCCGCGGAGGGGGTCACAAGAGCAGTACTTC

clone_size: .
j_call: TRBJ1-1
v_call: TRBV10-2
d_call: .
cdr3_aa: CASSEGGEMNTEAFF
cdr3_nt: TGCGCCAGCAGTGAGGGAGGAGAAATGAACACTGAAGCTTTCTTT

clone_size: .
j_call: TRBJ1-6
v_call: TRBV2
d_call: .
cdr3_aa: CASSAEFDYNSPLHF
cdr3_nt: TGTGCCAGCAGTGCAGAATTTGACTATAATTCACCCCTCCACTTT

clone_size: .
j_call: TRBJ2-5
v_call: TRBV15
d_call: TRBD2
cdr3_aa: CATSSARAGDQETQYF
cdr3_nt: TGTGCCACCAGCAGCGCTCGTGCGGGGGACCAAGAGACCCAGTACTTC

clone_size: .
j_call: TRBJ1-1
v_call: TRBV15
d_call: .
cdr3_aa: CATSVSRRGNTEAFF
cdr3_nt: TGTGCCACCAGCGTCTCGAGGAGGGGGAACACTGAAGCTTTCTTT

clone_size: .
j_call: TRBJ1-5
v_call: TRBV7-9
d_call: TRBD1
cdr3_aa: CASSPVGTGNQPQHF
cdr3_nt: TGTGCCAGCAGCCCCGTCGGGACAGGGAATCAGCCCCAGCATTTT

clone_size: .
j_call: TRBJ1-2
v_call: TRBV28
d_call: .
cdr3_aa: CASSLSPTGGANYGYTF
cdr3_nt: TGTGCCAGCAGTTTATCTCCGACAGGAGGAGCTAACTATGGCTACACCTTC